This note documents a single T cell receptor (beta chain) sequence. V trimming: 6 bases; J trimming: 1 base; junction bases outside the gene matches: 2. The CDR3 runs to 13 residues. Healthy Russian Caucasian donors spanned ages about 6 to 95 years. Through a sample-barcoded 5' primer and a J-beta primer mix, a second PCR was run for 7 to 11 cycles. TCRdb passed the 5' RACE reads through MiXCR, listing each CDR3 protein once. The profile shows some 750,000 distinct CDR3 sequences, around a fifth of them singletons. The data belong to a study of blood T cells in healthy people across ages. The sequence came from a man between 65 and 85 years old in good health. The sequenced sample was blood. The V gene is TRBV12-3 or TRBV12-4, the J gene TRBJ2-7; 8 nucleotides line up with TRBD2. This CDR3 reads CASRGTRSYEQYF. Here the CDR3 DNA reads TGTGCCAGCAGGGGGACTAGGTCCTACGAGCAGTACTTC.